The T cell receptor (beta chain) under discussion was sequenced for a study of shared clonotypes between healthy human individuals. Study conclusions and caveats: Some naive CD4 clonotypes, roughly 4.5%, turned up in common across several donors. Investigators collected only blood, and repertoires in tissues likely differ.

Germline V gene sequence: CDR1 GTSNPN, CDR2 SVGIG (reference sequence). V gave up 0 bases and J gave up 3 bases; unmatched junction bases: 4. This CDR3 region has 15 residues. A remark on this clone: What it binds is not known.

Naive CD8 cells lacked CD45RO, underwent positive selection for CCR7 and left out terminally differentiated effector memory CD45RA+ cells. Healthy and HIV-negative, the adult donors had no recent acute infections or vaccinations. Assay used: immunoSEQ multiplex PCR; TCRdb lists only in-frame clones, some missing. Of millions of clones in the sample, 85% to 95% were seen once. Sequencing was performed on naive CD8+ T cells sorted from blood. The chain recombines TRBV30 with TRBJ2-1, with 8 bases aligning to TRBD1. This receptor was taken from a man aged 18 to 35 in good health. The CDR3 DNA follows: TGTGCCTGGAGTGTAGGACAGGGAGTCTACAATGAGCAGTTCTTC. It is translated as CAWSVGQGVYNEQFF.